The 23 T cell receptor beta chains below all came from one sample that was sequenced in a study of CXCR3-negative and CXCR3-positive naive CD8 T cells. Via 5' RACE with UMI labels, TRB cDNA libraries were prepared. TCRdb reprocessed the 5' RACE reads, keeping one entry per CDR3 protein, no DNA. The sample table sets out approximately 100,000 distinct CDR3 sequences. Their cognate antigens are unknown. Study observations and caveats: Higher TRB CDR3 hydrophobicity marked CXCR3-positive naive cells relative to CXCR3-negative naive cells.

Sequencing was done on a sample of naive CXCR3+ CD8+ T cells from blood. The sample's subset: CD45RO-CCR7+CD27+CD95- naive CD8+ T cells expressing CXCR3 (TNR3+). Receptor source: a human donor in good health. Some clones in this sample may be carry-over from other donors' samples.

J is TRBJ2-5 and V is TRBV5-6; the TCRdb D gene call, TRBD2, has no DNA to confirm it. Germline V gives CDR1 SGHDT, CDR2 YYEEEE. The CDR3 sequence is 17 residues long. CDR3 sequence: CASSLAVRGGSVETQYF.

The V and J genes are TRBV19 and TRBJ2-1; TCRdb designates TRBD2, a call that cannot be tested without DNA. Germline CDR1 reads LNHDA; CDR2 reads SQIVND (reference sequence). This CDR3 is built from 15 residues. CDR3 loop: CASSLLTGTSGTQFF.

The chain recombines TRBV5-6 with TRBJ2-5. CDR1 and CDR2 (germline): SGHDT, YYEEEE. This CDR3 is built from 13 residues. The CDR3: CASSLDWSGTQYF.

The V gene is TRBV18, the J gene TRBJ2-7; checking the TCRdb D call of TRBD1 is not possible without DNA. Germline V gene data show CDR1 as KGHSH and CDR2 as LQKENI. This CDR3 spans 15 amino acids. The CDR3 is CASSPPTSGDYEQYF.

The rearrangement uses TRBV5-5 and TRBJ2-7. CDR1 SGHKS and CDR2 YYEKEE come from the germline V gene (reference sequence). The CDR3 totals 14 residues. The CDR3 is CASSLVVYYYEQYF.

This chain connects TRBV24-1 to TRBJ2-3; TCRdb proposes TRBD2, but this gene call is untestable without DNA. In germline, CDR1 is KGHDR, CDR2 SFDVKD. This CDR3 has 16 amino acids. CDR3 sequence: CATSDSASGRSDTQYF.

CDR3 amino acids: CASSPGLGKNIQYF. This sequence joins TRBV12-3 or TRBV12-4 and TRBJ2-4; TCRdb calls TRBD1, which cannot be checked without DNA. This CDR3 contains 14 residues.

The gene calls are TRBV5-5 and TRBJ2-2. CDR1 and CDR2 from the germline V gene are SGHKS and YYEKEE (reference sequence). CDR3 length: 14 residues. CDR3 residues: CASSLIQNTGELFF.

The V and J genes are TRBV9 and TRBJ2-1. There are 13 residues in the CDR3. The germline CDR1 and CDR2 sequences are SGDLS and YYNGEE. The CDR3 protein is CASSVVSANEQFF.

The chain combines TRBV29-1 with TRBJ2-1; TCRdb's assignment of TRBD2 cannot be checked, as there is no DNA. This CDR3 has 12 amino acids. Germline loops: CDR1 SQVTM, CDR2 ANQGSEA. CDR3 sequence: CSVKGLEGEQFF.

The genes are TRBV9 and TRBJ1-1; TCRdb gives TRBD1 as the D gene, but with no DNA this cannot be confirmed. This CDR3 has 12 residues. Germline CDR1 and CDR2: SGDLS and YYNGEE. Here the CDR3 reads CASSQGGAEAFF.

This rearrangement joins TRBV6-2 or TRBV6-3 to TRBJ2-1. This CDR3 is 14 amino acids long. CDR1 and CDR2 (germline): MNHEY, SVGEGT. The CDR3 reads CASSYLGRNNEQFF.

This chain joins TRBV20-1 and TRBJ2-7; the TCRdb call, TRBD1, lacks DNA for checking. Germline V gives CDR1 DFQATT, CDR2 SNEGSKA (reference sequence). The CDR3 totals 14 residues. The CDR3 region is CSARQGSPSYEQYF.

The chain uses TRBV5-1 and TRBJ2-1. This CDR3 spans 14 amino acids. Germline V gene data show CDR1 as SGHRS and CDR2 as YFSETQ. The CDR3: CASSPESSYNEQFF. The entire variable domain, with the rest obtained from reference TRBV5-1 and TRBJ2-1, is as follows: KAGVTQTPRYLIKTRGQQVTLSCSPISGHRSVSWYQQTPGQGLQFLFEYFSETQRNKGNFPGRFSGRQFSNSRSEMNVSTLELGDSALYLCASSPESSYNEQFFGPGTRLTVL.

This chain joins TRBV7-3 and TRBJ2-7; TCRdb gives TRBD2 as the D gene, but with no DNA this cannot be confirmed. The CDR3 runs to 14 residues. Germline V gives CDR1 SGHTA, CDR2 FQGTGA. CDR3 region: CASSSLGPNYEQYF. Complete variable domain (other parts from reference TRBV7-3 and TRBJ2-7): GAGVSQTPSNKVTEKGKYVELRCDPISGHTALYWYRQSLGQGPEFLIYFQGTGAADDSGLPNDRFFAVRPEGSVSTLKIQRTERGDSAVYLCASSSLGPNYEQYFGPGTRLTVT.

J is TRBJ2-1 and V is TRBV27. Per germline, CDR1 MNHEY and CDR2 SMNVEV (reference sequence). This CDR3 region has 12 residues. The CDR3 region is CASSHEGREQFF.

V and J are TRBV4-3 and TRBJ2-1; TCRdb's D gene call, TRBD2, goes unchecked for lack of DNA. CDR1 LGHNA and CDR2 YSLEER come from the germline V gene. The CDR3 consists of 13 residues. CDR3 residues: CASSQDAGNEQFF.

This chain joins TRBV28 and TRBJ1-6; TCRdb's D gene call, TRBD1, goes unchecked for lack of DNA. The CDR3 is 15 amino acids. CDR1 and CDR2 (germline): MDHEN, SYDVKM. The CDR3 here is CASSLSTGWDSPLHF.

This chain connects TRBV10-3 to TRBJ1-2. CDR3 length equals 13 residues. Germline V lookup: CDR1 ENHRY, CDR2 SYGVKD. The CDR3 is CAISESIRDGYTF.

This chain joins TRBV12-3 or TRBV12-4 and TRBJ2-5; TCRdb reports TRBD1, a call that lacks DNA to check it against. The CDR3 runs to 15 residues. CDR3 region: CASSSGTGGQETQYF.

The chain recombines TRBV29-1 with TRBJ2-1; TCRdb indicates TRBD1, and absent DNA this call remains unverified. This CDR3 comprises 15 residues. Germline CDR1 SQVTM, CDR2 ANQGSEA. The CDR3: CSVELSGRENNEQFF.

V usage is TRBV21-1 and J usage is TRBJ1-5; absent DNA, TCRdb's TRBD1 call cannot be checked. TRBV21-1 is noted as a pseudogene. The CDR3 length is 18 residues. CDR3: CASSKVGQGPIGGQPQHF.

This chain joins TRBV19 and TRBJ2-3. Germline CDR1 reads LNHDA; CDR2 reads SQIVND (reference sequence). The CDR3 runs to 12 residues. The CDR3 loop is CAIGQSTDTQYF.